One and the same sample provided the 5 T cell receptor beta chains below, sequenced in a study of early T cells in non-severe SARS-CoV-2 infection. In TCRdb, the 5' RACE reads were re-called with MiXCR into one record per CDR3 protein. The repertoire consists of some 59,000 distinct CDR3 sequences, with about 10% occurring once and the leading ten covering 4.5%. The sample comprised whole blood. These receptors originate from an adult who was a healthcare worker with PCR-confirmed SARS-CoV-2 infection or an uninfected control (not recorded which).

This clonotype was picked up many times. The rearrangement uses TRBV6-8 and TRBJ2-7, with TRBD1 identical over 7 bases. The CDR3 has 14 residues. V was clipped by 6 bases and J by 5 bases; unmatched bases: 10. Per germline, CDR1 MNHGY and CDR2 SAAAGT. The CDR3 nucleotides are TGTGCCAGCAGCCCGACAGGGAGTATCGACGAGCAGTACTTC. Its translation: CASSPTGSIDEQYF.

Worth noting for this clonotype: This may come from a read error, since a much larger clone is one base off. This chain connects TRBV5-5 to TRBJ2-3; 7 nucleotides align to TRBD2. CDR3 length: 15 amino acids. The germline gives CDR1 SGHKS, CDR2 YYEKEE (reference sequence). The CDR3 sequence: CANSLARGGIDTQYF. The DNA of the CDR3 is TGTGCCAACAGCTTGGCAAGGGGAGGGATAGATACGCAGTATTTT.

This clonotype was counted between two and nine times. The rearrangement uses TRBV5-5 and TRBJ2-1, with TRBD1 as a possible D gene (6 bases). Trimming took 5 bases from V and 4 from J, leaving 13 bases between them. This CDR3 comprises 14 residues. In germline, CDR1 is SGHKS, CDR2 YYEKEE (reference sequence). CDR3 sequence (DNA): TGTGCCAGCAGACTGGGGGCTAGTTACAATGAGCAGTTCTTC. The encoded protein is CASRLGASYNEQFF.

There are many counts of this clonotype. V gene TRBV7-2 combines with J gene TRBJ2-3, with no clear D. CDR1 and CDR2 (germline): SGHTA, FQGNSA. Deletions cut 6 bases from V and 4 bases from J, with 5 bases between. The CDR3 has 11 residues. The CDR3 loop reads CASRPSDTQYF. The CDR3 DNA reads TGTGCCAGCAGACCTTCAGATACGCAGTATTTT.

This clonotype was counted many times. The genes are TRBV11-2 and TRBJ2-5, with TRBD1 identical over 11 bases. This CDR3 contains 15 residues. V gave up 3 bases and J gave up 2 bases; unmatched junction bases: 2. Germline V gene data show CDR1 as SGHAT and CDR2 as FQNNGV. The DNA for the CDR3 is TGTGCCAGCAGCTTGGGACAGGGGGTTCAAGAGACCCAGTACTTC. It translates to CASSLGQGVQETQYF.